This entry is about one T cell receptor (beta chain). The CDR3 runs to 16 residues. From germline, CDR1 is MNHEY and CDR2 SVGEGT. The ends were cut back, 6 bases at V and 3 bases at J, with 17 bases in the middle. This sample is drawn from a study of T-cell memory formation after mild COVID-19. In TCRdb, the 5' RACE reads were re-called with MiXCR into one record per CDR3 protein. This sample has 350,000 to 450,000 distinct CDR3 sequences, with approximately 15% found just once. The receptor was isolated from a man younger than 35 who had mild COVID-19 (a few samples of this study predate the infection). Cell type and time point are not known. The rearrangement uses TRBV6-2 or TRBV6-3 and TRBJ2-2, with a weak D call TRBD2 (6 bases). Material: PBMCs or a T cell subset sorted from them (not recorded which). In DNA form, the CDR3 reads TGTGCCAGCAGGACCTTGGGACTCTCTTACACCGGGGAGCTGTTTTTT. Protein sequence: CASRTLGLSYTGELFF.